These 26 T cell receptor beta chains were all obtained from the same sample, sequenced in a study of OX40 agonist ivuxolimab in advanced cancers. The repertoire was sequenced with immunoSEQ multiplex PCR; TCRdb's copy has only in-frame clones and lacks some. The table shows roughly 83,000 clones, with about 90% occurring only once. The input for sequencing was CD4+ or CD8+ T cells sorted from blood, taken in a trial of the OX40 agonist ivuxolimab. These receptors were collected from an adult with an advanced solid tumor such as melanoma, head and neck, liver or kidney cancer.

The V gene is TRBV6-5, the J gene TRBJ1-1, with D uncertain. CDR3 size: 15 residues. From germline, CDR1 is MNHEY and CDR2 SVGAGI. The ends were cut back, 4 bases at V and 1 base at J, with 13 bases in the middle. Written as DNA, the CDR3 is TGTGCCAGCAGTTTTGCCCCTCAGGAGAACACTGAAGCTTTCTTT. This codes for CASSFAPQENTEAFF.

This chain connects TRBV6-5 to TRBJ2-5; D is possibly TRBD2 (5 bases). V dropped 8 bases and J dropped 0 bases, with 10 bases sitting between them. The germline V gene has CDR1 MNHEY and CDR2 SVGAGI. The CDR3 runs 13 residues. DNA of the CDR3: TGTGCCAGCGGGAGTATGTACCAAGAGACCCAGTACTTC. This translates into CASGSMYQETQYF.

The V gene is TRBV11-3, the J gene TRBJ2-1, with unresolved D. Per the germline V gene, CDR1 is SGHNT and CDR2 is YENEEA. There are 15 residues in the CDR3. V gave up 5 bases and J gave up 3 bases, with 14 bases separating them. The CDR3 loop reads CASSPPLSFYNEQFF. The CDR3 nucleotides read TGTGCCAGCAGCCCCCCCCTTAGTTTCTACAATGAGCAGTTCTTC.

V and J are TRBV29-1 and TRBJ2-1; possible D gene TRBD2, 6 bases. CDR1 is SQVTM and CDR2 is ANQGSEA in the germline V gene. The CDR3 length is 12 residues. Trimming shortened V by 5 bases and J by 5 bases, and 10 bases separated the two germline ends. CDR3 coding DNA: TGCAGCGTTCCAGGGAGGAACAATGAGCAGTTCTTC. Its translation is CSVPGRNNEQFF.

CDR3 coding DNA: TGCAGTGCACGCGCGAACACTGAAGCTTTCTTT. Translation gives CSARANTEAFF. The chain uses TRBV20-1 and TRBJ1-1; D gene unclear. Germline-derived CDR1 and CDR2 are DFQATT and SNEGSKA (reference sequence). This CDR3 has 11 residues. V lost 6 bases and J lost 1, with 6 bases in between.

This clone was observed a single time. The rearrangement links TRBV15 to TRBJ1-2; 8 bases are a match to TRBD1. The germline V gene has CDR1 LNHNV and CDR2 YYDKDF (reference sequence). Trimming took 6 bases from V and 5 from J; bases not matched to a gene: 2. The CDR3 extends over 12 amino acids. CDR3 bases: TGTGCCACCAGAGGGACAGGTTATGGCTACACCTTC. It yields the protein CATRGTGYGYTF.

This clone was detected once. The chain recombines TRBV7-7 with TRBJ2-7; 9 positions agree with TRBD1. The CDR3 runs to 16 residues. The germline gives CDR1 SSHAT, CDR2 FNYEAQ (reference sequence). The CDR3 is CASSLARGQGIGEQYV. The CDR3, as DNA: TGTGCTAGCAGCTTAGCGCGCGGACAGGGGATTGGCGAGCAGTACGTC.

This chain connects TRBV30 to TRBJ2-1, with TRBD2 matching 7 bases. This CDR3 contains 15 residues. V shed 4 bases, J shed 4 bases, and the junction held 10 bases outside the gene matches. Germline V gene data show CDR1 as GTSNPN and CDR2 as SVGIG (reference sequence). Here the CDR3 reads CAWIGSAGEYNEQFF. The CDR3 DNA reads TGTGCCTGGATTGGGTCGGCGGGAGAGTACAATGAGCAGTTCTTC.

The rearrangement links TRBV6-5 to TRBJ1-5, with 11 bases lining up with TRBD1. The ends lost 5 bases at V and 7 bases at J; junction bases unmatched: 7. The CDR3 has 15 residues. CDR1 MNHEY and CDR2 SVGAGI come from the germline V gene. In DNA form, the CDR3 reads TGTGCCAGCAGTCAAGGACAGGGGGCTGGACAGCCCCAGCATTTT. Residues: CASSQGQGAGQPQHF.

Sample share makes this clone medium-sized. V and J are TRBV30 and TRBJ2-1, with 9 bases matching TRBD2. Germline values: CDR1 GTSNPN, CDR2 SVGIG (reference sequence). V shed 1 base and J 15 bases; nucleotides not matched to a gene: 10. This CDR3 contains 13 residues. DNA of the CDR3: TGTGCCTGGAGTGCCTCAAGTAGCGGGAGATCGTTCTTC. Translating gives CAWSASSSGRSFF.

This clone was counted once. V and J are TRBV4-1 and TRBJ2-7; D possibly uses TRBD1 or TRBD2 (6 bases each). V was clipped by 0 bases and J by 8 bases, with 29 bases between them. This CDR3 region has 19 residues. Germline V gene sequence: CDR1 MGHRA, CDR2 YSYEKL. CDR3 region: CASSQDPSWGSGEEYKQYF. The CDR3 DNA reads TGCGCCAGCAGCCAAGATCCTTCGTGGGGATCAGGGGAGGAATACAAGCAGTACTTC.

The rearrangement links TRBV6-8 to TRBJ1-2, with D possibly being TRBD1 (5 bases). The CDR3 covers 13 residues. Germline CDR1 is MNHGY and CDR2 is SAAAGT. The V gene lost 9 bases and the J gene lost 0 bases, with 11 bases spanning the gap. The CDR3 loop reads CARSGHPNYGYTF. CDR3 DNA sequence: TGTGCCAGGTCGGGGCATCCTAACTATGGCTACACCTTC.

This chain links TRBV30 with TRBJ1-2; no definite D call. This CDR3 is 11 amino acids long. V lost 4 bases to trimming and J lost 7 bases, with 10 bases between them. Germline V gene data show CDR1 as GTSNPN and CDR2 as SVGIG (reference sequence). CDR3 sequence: CAWNVGGGYTF. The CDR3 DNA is TGTGCCTGGAATGTCGGAGGTGGCTACACCTTC.

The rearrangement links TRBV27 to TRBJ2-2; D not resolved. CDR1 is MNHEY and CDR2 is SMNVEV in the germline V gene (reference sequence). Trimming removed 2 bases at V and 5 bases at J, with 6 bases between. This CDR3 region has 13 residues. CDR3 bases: TGTGCCAGCAGTTTACTCGGAACCGGGGAGCTGTTTTTT. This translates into CASSLLGTGELFF.

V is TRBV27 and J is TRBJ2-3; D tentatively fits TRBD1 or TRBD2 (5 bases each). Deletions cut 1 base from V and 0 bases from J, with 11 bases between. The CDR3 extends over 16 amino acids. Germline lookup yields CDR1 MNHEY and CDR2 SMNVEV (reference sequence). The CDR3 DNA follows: TGTGCCAGCAGTTTATGGGGGTCCCTTAGCACAGATACGCAGTATTTT. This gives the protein CASSLWGSLSTDTQYF.

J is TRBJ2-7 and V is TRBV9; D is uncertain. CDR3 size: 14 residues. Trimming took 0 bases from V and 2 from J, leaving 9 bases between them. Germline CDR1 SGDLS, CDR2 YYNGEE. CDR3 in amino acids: CASSVGTATYEQYF. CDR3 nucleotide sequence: TGTGCCAGCAGCGTAGGGACCGCTACCTACGAGCAGTACTTC. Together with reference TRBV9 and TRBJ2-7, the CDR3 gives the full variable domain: DSGVTQTPKHLITATGQRVTLRCSPRSGDLSVYWYQQSLDQGLQFLIQYYNGEERAKGNILERFSAQQFPDLHSELNLSSLELGDSALYFCASSVGTATYEQYFGPGTRLTVT.

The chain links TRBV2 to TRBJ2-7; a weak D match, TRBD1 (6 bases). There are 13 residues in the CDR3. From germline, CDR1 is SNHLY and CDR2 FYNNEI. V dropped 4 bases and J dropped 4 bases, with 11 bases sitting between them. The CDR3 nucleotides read TGTGCCAGCAGTGCAGGGGCCCGGTACGAGCAGTACGTC. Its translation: CASSAGARYEQYV.

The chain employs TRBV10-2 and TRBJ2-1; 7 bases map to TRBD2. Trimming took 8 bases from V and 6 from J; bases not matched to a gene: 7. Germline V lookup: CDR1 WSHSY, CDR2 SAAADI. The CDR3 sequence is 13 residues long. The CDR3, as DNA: TGCGCCAGCGTTACTAGCGCGGTCAATGAGCAGTTCTTC. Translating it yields CASVTSAVNEQFF.

The chain's CDR3 is CASSYNAETNQPQHF. CDR3 nucleotides: TGTGCCAGCAGTTATAACGCCGAGACCAATCAGCCCCAGCATTTT. The chain has TRBV6-5 and TRBJ1-5, with D unclear. The CDR3 contains 15 residues. Germline V gives CDR1 MNHEY, CDR2 SVGAGI. With 3 bases removed from V and 3 bases from J, the gap between germline ends came to 12 bases.

The chain's CDR3 is CASSLGQGGEQFF. The DNA of the CDR3 is TGTGCCAGCAGTTTGGGACAGGGAGGCGAGCAGTTCTTC. The chain employs TRBV27 and TRBJ2-1, with 9 bases that match TRBD1. The germline V gene has CDR1 MNHEY and CDR2 SMNVEV (reference sequence). This CDR3 contains 13 residues. V shed 3 bases, J shed 10 bases, and the junction held 4 bases outside the gene matches.

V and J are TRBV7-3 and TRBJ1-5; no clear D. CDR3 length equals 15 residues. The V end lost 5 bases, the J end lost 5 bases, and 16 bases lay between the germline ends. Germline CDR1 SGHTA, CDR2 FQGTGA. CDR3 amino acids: CASSQDPGPDQPQHF. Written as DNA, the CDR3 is TGTGCCAGCAGCCAAGACCCTGGGCCAGATCAGCCCCAGCATTTT.

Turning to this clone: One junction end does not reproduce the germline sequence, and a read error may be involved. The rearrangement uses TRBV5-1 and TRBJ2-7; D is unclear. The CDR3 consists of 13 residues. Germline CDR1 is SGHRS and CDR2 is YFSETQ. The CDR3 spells CASSLAVSNEQYF. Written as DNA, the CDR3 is TGCGCCAGCAGCTTGGCCGTCTCCAACGAGCAGTACTTC.

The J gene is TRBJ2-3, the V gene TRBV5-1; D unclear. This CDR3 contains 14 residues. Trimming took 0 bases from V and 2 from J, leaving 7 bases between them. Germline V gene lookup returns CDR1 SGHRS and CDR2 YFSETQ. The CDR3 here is CASSLGATTDTQYF. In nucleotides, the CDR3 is TGCGCCAGCAGCTTGGGAGCGACCACAGATACGCAGTATTTT.

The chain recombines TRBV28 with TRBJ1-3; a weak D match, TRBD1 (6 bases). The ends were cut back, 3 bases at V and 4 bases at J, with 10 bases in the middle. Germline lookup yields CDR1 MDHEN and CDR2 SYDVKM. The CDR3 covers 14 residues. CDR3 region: CASSFDGQGNTIYF. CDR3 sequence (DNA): TGTGCCAGCAGTTTTGATGGACAGGGAAACACCATATATTTT.

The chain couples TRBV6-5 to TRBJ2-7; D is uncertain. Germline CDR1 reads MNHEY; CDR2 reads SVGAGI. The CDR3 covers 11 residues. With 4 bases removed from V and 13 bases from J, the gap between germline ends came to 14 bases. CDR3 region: CASSSGFVRYF. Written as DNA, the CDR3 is TGTGCCAGCAGTTCCGGGTTCGTACGATACTTC.

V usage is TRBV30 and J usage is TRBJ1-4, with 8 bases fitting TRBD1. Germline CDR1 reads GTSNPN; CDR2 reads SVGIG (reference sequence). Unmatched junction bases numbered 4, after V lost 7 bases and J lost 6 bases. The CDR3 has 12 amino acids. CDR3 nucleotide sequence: TGTGCCTTGGACAGGGAGGATGAAAAACTGTTTTTT. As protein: CALDREDEKLFF.